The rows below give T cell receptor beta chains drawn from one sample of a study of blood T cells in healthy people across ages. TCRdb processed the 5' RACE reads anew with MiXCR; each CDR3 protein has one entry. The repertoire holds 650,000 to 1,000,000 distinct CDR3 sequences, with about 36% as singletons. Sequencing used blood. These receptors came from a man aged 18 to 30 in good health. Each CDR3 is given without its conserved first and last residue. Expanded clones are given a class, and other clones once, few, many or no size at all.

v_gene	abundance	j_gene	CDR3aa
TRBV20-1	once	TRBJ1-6	SASWAYNSPLH
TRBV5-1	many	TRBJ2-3	ASSPQGTDTQY
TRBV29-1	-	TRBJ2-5	SVERASGGPFRETQY
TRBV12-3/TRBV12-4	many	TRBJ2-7	ASSLNEQY
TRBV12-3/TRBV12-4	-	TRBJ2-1	ASRPWGVILYNEQF
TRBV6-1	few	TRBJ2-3	ASTTTGTSGGTDTQY
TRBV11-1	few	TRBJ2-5	ASSPLGPETQY
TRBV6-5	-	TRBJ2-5	ASSYGGFQETQY
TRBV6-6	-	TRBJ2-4	ASSTRAGALAKNIQY
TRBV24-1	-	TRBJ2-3	ATSDPTSGATDTRY
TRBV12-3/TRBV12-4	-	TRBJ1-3	ASSPREGGYGNTIY
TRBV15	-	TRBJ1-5	ATSREYGGSNQPQH
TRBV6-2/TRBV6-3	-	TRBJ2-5	ASSQLAGGLETQY
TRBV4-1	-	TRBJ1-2	ASSQEPGQVIYGYT
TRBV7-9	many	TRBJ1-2	ASSLEATNYGYT
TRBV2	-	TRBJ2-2	ASSFVGLAGQSTGELF
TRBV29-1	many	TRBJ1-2	SVGGGRYGYT